These 16 T cell receptor beta chains share one sample of origin, sequenced in a study of yellow fever vaccine responses in identical twins (dated by TCRdb to the late 2010s). Preparation of the library involved RT-PCR. TCRdb names Illumina HiSeq 2500 as the instrument used. The public reads were run again by TCRdb, first through fastp at Q25 and then through MiXCR, and only productive beta chains were kept. Rows are unified per CDR3 protein, each entry keeping the most common DNA and genes. This sample has around 33,000 distinct CDR3 sequences in its table, and about 63% of those were observed once. The top ten clonotypes cover 4.5% of the sample. The sequencing here drew on T cells from blood (PBMCs), unsorted or a sorted subset (not recorded which), taken before or after yellow fever vaccination (not recorded which). The receptors derive from a woman between 18 and 29 years old who received the yellow fever vaccine. Donor details come from another sample of the same person, matched by shared clones.

The chain combines TRBV29-1 with TRBJ2-1; D is unresolved. The CDR3 spans 11 residues. The ends were cut back, 3 bases at V and 4 bases at J, with 4 bases in the middle. The germline CDR1 and CDR2 sequences are SQVTM and ANQGSEA. This CDR3 is CSVDIYNEQFF. The DNA of the CDR3 is TGCAGCGTTGACATTTACAATGAGCAGTTCTTC.

The chain's CDR3 is CASRSSSGANVLTF. The CDR3 DNA follows: TGTGCCAGCAGGTCTAGCTCTGGGGCCAACGTCCTGACTTTC. This rearrangement joins TRBV27 to TRBJ2-6; no reliable D call. This CDR3 comprises 14 residues. The germline V gene has CDR1 MNHEY and CDR2 SMNVEV (reference sequence). Trimming stripped 6 bases from V and 0 bases from J, with 6 bases between.

This clonotype turned up a few times. The genes are TRBV3-1 and TRBJ2-5, with TRBD2 matching 8 bases. CDR3 size: 14 residues. From germline, CDR1 is LGHDT and CDR2 YNNKEL (reference sequence). The V and J ends lost 5 bases and 5 bases, in that order; junction bases with no gene match: 7. CDR3 nucleotides: TGTGCCAGCAGCTGGGGACTAGGTACGGAGACCCAGTACTTC. It yields the protein CASSWGLGTETQYF.

Notes on this clonotype: Its ends do not fully match the called genes, so a read error is possible. The J gene is TRBJ2-7, the V gene TRBV11-1; D is ambiguous. This CDR3 region has 12 residues. Germline CDR1 is SGHAT and CDR2 is FQDESV (reference sequence). The CDR3, as DNA: TGTGCCAGCAGCTTATCGGGTGAGGAGAGCGACTTC. Protein: CASSLSGEESDF.

The chain links TRBV7-2 to TRBJ2-1; D call uncertain. There are 13 residues in the CDR3. The V end lost 3 bases, the J end lost 8 bases, and 11 bases lay between the germline ends. Germline V gene sequence: CDR1 SGHTA, CDR2 FQGNSA. CDR3 protein: CASSLGIVDEQFF. As DNA, the CDR3 is TGTGCCAGCAGCTTGGGAATAGTCGATGAGCAGTTCTTC.

This clonotype was seen a single time. The chain combines TRBV5-6 with TRBJ2-1; D not resolved. Germline CDR1 and CDR2: SGHDT and YYEEEE. The germline V and J ends were trimmed by 5 bases and 10 bases, with 13 bases remaining between them. CDR3 length: 12 amino acids. The CDR3 nucleotides read TGTGCCAGCAGTCCAGCCTCCCGAGAGCAGTTCTTC. Protein: CASSPASREQFF.

This chain joins TRBV18 and TRBJ1-2; no clear D gene. The length of the CDR3 is 14 residues. Germline CDR1 reads KGHSH; CDR2 reads LQKENI. V lost 2 bases and J lost 1, with 8 bases in between. The CDR3 coding sequence is TGTGCCAGCTCACCATCCCCGGATAACTATGGCTACACCTTC. Its translation: CASSPSPDNYGYTF. Filled out from reference TRBV18 and TRBJ1-2, the complete variable domain reads NAGVMQNPRHLVRRRGQEARLRCSPMKGHSHVYWYRQLPEEGLKFMVYLQKENIIDESGMPKERFSAEFPKEGPSILRIQQVVRGDSAAYFCASSPSPDNYGYTFGSGTRLTVV.

The chain couples TRBV21-1 to TRBJ2-7; the table's D call of TRBD2 was not tested on the DNA. TRBV21-1 is given as a pseudogene. CDR3 length: 15 residues. The CDR3 DNA is TGTGCCAGCAGCAAAGTGGGGGAGGGGCAGGAAGAGCAGTACGTC. Residues: CASSKVGEGQEEQYV.

The genes are TRBV18 and TRBJ2-2; D ambiguous. Germline V gives CDR1 KGHSH, CDR2 LQKENI. This CDR3 is 15 amino acids long. V was clipped by 2 bases and J by 3 bases, with 10 bases between them. The CDR3 sequence is CASSPGLEYTGELFF. The CDR3, as DNA: TGTGCCAGCTCACCAGGTCTGGAGTACACCGGGGAGCTGTTTTTT.

The rearrangement uses TRBV6-1 and TRBJ1-1, with D maybe TRBD1 (5 bases). This CDR3 comprises 14 residues. The germline V and J ends were trimmed by 1 base and 7 bases, with 13 bases remaining between them. From germline, CDR1 is MNHNS and CDR2 SASEGT. The CDR3 loop is CASSEGWGLNEAFF. CDR3 DNA: TGTGCCAGCAGTGAAGGTTGGGGGTTAAATGAAGCTTTCTTT.

The genes are TRBV28 and TRBJ2-1, with 10 positions matching TRBD2. The trim removed 11 bases at V and 7 bases at J, leaving 8 bases unmatched. The CDR3 covers 13 residues. CDR1 MDHEN and CDR2 SYDVKM come from the germline V gene. This CDR3 reads CAALAGDGNEQFF. The CDR3 coding sequence is TGTGCCGCCCTAGCGGGAGACGGAAATGAGCAGTTCTTC.

The rearrangement links TRBV11-1 to TRBJ2-1, with D uncertain. The CDR3 loop spans 11 amino acids. V lost 4 bases and J lost 5, with 3 bases in between. CDR1 is SGHAT, CDR2 FQDESV, per germline (reference sequence). The CDR3 bases are TGTGCCAGCAGCTCAGACAATGAGCAGTTCTTC. Translation: CASSSDNEQFF.

The chain recombines TRBV2 with TRBJ2-7; D gene ambiguous. The CDR3 covers 14 residues. Germline CDR1 reads SNHLY; CDR2 reads FYNNEI. Trimming removed 8 bases at V and 3 bases at J, with 17 bases between. CDR3 sequence: CASLLSSYFYEQYF. CDR3 sequence (DNA): TGTGCCAGCTTATTATCCTCATACTTCTACGAGCAGTACTTC.

The chain has TRBV24-1 and TRBJ1-5, with unresolved D. The V and J ends lost 3 bases and 0 bases respectively, with 5 bases between them. CDR1 and CDR2 from the germline V gene are KGHDR and SFDVKD. The CDR3 is made up of 14 amino acids. CDR3: CATSDRDSNQPQHF. In DNA form, the CDR3 reads TGTGCCACCAGTGATAGGGATAGCAATCAGCCCCAGCATTTT.

This chain connects TRBV20-1 to TRBJ1-4, with D uncertain. This CDR3 contains 14 residues. V was pared by 4 bases and J by 0 bases, with 9 bases between. The germline V gene has CDR1 DFQATT and CDR2 SNEGSKA (reference sequence). CDR3 sequence (DNA): TGCAGTGCTAATCGGGTTGCAACTAATGAAAAACTGTTTTTT. As protein: CSANRVATNEKLFF.

This CDR3 reads CASSEQGKNGYTF. The CDR3 bases are TGTGCCAGCAGTGAACAGGGAAAGAATGGCTACACCTTC. The chain employs TRBV2 and TRBJ1-2; D is possibly TRBD1 (5 bases). Germline V gene sequence: CDR1 SNHLY, CDR2 FYNNEI. The ends were cut back, 2 bases at V and 6 bases at J, with 10 bases in the middle. CDR3 size: 13 residues.